The clone carrying this T cell receptor beta chain was observed at least ten times. Its antigen is as yet unknown. Per the germline V gene, CDR1 is MNHEY and CDR2 is SVGAGI. Trimming cost V 7 bases and J 10 bases, with 13 bases left between them. CDR3 length: 11 residues. These data are taken from a study of neurological immune-mediated disorders. Sequencing runs each generated in excess of 190 million TCR-beta sequences derived from 15-18 subjects. One entry per CDR3 protein, called by TCRdb with MiXCR from the 5' RACE reads. The sample includes about 71,000 distinct CDR3 sequences, less than 5.5% of them seen just once. Study findings and constraints: Private repertoires in all groups were suggested by the absence of shared CDR3 amino acid sequences among expanded clones across subjects.

What was sequenced was PBMCs. This clonotype was obtained from a man aged 30 to 39 with multiple sclerosis. The V and J genes are TRBV6-5 and TRBJ1-1; D is undetermined. For the CDR3, the DNA is TGTGCCAGCAAGAGTTCGGCAGGAGCTTTCTTT. Its protein product is CASKSSAGAFF.